This TCR beta chain derives from a study of CD8 T cells in ankylosing spondylitis. This clonotype was counted a few times. Its antigen is currently unknown. A quantitative 5'-RACE method, one with molecular barcodes, was used to make TCR beta libraries. A single record per CDR3 protein comes from TCRdb applying MiXCR to the 5' RACE reads. This sample has around 280,000 distinct CDR3 sequences; around 18% occur once, and the top ten carry 7.8%. Deletions cut 1 base from V and 7 bases from J, with 10 bases between. This CDR3 has 14 amino acids. The germline V gene has CDR1 MGHDK and CDR2 SYGVNS. Whole-study results and caveats: Blood of patients with ankylosing spondylitis appeared to be characterized by a TCR beta motif of several highly homologous variants. There were earlier reports of some motif variants in reactive arthritis synovial fluid and blood. Significantly higher representation of disease-linked clones was reported for matched ankylosing spondylitis synovial fluid.

The TCR sequence derives from a male donor with ankylosing spondylitis or in good health (not recorded which). The J gene is TRBJ1-4, the V gene TRBV25-1, with D unclear. Sequences were obtained from blood, either unsorted or a sorted T cell fraction (not recorded which). The CDR3 region is CASSEWGPGEKLFF. The CDR3 coding sequence is TGTGCCAGCAGTGAATGGGGTCCGGGTGAAAAACTGTTTTTT.